This T cell receptor beta chain was captured by sequencing in a study of T cell responses to AZD1222 COVID-19 vaccine (dated by TCRdb to about 2021). With regard to the full study: A total of 233 trial participants underwent TCR sequencing, of whom about 200 had received two doses of AZD1222 and 26 had received two doses of the MenACWY control vaccine. Trial participants were enrolled by age into 18-55, 56-69 and 70-plus year subgroups, with about 150, 28 and 57 TCR-sequenced participants respectively.

The CDR3 regions of human TCRbeta chains were analyzed by immunosequencing. Under the source paper's analysis protocol: TCRs in the repertoires were compared against a reference library of SARS-CoV-2-specific TCRs that had been generated with the MIRA antigen-specificity platform. Breadth meant the fraction of unique TCRs that were SARS-CoV-2-associated, whereas depth meant the fraction of total T cells that were SARS-CoV-2-associated. Each spike-specific TCR was assigned to its reactive spike region and to a CD4 or CD8 class using the MIRA data. Log10-transformed breadth and depth values were compared by one-way ANOVA with Sidak's multiple comparisons tests. This is the immuneACCESS table as TCRdb keeps it, with only in-frame sequences that have V and J called. A part of the clones is gone; compared with another copy, unresolved V genes explain less than half, and the rest is unexplained. V, J and clone size were drawn from that table, and D and trimming were deduced from the DNA. Within this sample are around 99,000 clones, with 90% to 95% of them counted one time only. The ten largest clones take up 6.5% to 10% of the sample.

Study-level results and caveats: CD4 TCRs associated with the vaccine covered the entire spike protein, and the dominant responses were in regions 160-218 and 743-854. Spike-specific TCR breadth and depth rose significantly after two AZD1222 doses compared with day 0 and with MenACWY recipients. Participants were mostly white British and included more females than males, and it was suggested by the authors that clonal diversity may have been underestimated. No day 14 peak-response samples were available, so repertoires were characterized only after the peak T cell response. Reportedly, almost half of the unique spike-specific TCRs recognized epitopes lying outside the regions that are mutated in the B.1.351 and B.1.1.7 variants. The 56-69-year group was small, and its depth increase did not reach significance, likely because of low power. Conclusions about previously exposed vaccinees were limited because only six AZD1222 recipients were SARS-CoV-2 seropositive at baseline.

The time point label of this sample denotes: about 28 days (+/-7) after the second vaccine dose. AZD1222 recipients whose second dose came at about 4 weeks and those whose second dose came at about 12 weeks were combined into one group, since spike-specific TCR depth and breadth did not differ between the two schedules. The vaccinee samples were drawn from two UK trials, COV001 and COV002, one of which was a single-blind randomized controlled phase 2/3 trial testing AZD1222 (ChAdOx1 nCoV-19) in healthy adults. For TCRbeta chain sequencing, PBMC samples from trial participants were taken at day 0 and at day 28 after the second dose. Concerning this clone: Its cognate antigen has yet to be identified. No much larger clonotype is one base removed from it; base qualities were not supplied.

The CDR3, cysteine through phenylalanine, is 16 amino acids long. Only the CDR3 DNA stays, 48 bases, in frame from base 1. Trimming at the junction amounts to 3 bases on V and 0 bases on J, and the germline ends lie 11 bases apart. CDR1 and CDR2, per the germline V gene, are SGHVS and FQNEAQ. Rearrangement joined TRBV7-8 to TRBJ2-2; tentative D gene TRBD2, with 5 bases matching. The sequences come from peripheral blood, collected 28 days after the second AZD1222 dose. The source is an adult who received the AZD1222 COVID-19 vaccine. This receptor carries the CDR3 CASSFLVGANTGELFF. The nucleotides are TGTGCCAGCAGCTTCCTTGTGGGAGCGAACACCGGGGAGCTGTTTTTT.